The 25 T cell receptor beta chains below all came from one sample that was sequenced in a study of blood T cell repertoires in COVID-19. This table comes from immunoSEQ multiplex PCR, and its TCRdb copy is limited to in-frame clones, with some not included. The sample comprises fewer than 300,000 clones, approximately 90% of which are singletons, and 0.99% rests with the top ten. Sequencing was performed on peripheral blood. These receptors all come from a woman aged 40 to 55 who had recovered from COVID-19.

The chain links TRBV5-1 to TRBJ2-1, with D tentatively TRBD1 (6 bases). The CDR3 length is 13 residues. CDR1 and CDR2 (germline): SGHRS, YFSETQ. Trimming shortened V by 4 bases and J by 6 bases, and 11 bases separated the two germline ends. The DNA for the CDR3 is TGCGCCAGCAGCACCGGACAGCCCAATGAGCAGTTCTTC. This translates into CASSTGQPNEQFF.

This clone was seen a single time. V gene TRBV30 combines with J gene TRBJ2-5; 7 nucleotides match TRBD1. Per germline, CDR1 GTSNPN and CDR2 SVGIG (reference sequence). Unmatched junction bases numbered 4, after V lost 5 bases and J lost 1 base. The CDR3 runs 13 residues. Here the CDR3 DNA reads TGTGCCTGGGGCGGACAGGTCCAAGAGACCCAGTACTTC. Translating gives CAWGGQVQETQYF.

This sequence joins TRBV4-3 and TRBJ2-1, with 13 bases identical to TRBD2. The CDR3 is 17 residues long. Per the germline V gene, CDR1 is LGHNA and CDR2 is YSLEER. The V and J ends lost 4 bases and 5 bases, in that order; junction bases with no gene match: 8. The CDR3 nucleotides read TGCGCCAGCAGCCCGAATGCTGGACTAGCGGGGGACAATGAGCAGTTCTTC. Translating gives CASSPNAGLAGDNEQFF.

In DNA, the CDR3 is TGTGCCAGCAGCTTGGGGGGACAGGTCAATCAGCCCCAGCATTTT. This encodes CASSLGGQVNQPQHF. This rearrangement joins TRBV9 to TRBJ1-5; 8 bases map to TRBD1. The trim removed 4 bases at V and 3 bases at J, leaving 6 bases unmatched. Looked up from germline, CDR1 is SGDLS and CDR2 is YYNGEE. The CDR3 spans 15 residues.

This chain connects TRBV7-9 to TRBJ1-2, with 8 bases that match TRBD1. CDR1 and CDR2 from the germline V gene are SEHNR and FQNEAQ (reference sequence). CDR3 length equals 15 residues. V dropped 0 bases and J dropped 6; count of bases not matched to a gene: 6. The chain's CDR3 is CASSLAAQGADGYTF. CDR3 bases: TGTGCCAGCAGCTTAGCCGCCCAGGGGGCAGATGGCTACACCTTC.

This sequence joins TRBV6-5 and TRBJ1-4, with D unresolved. There are 13 residues in the CDR3. Per the germline V gene, CDR1 is MNHEY and CDR2 is SVGAGI. The V gene lost 6 bases and the J gene lost 5 bases, with 10 bases spanning the gap. As DNA, the CDR3 is TGTGCCAGCAGACGGGGTCAGAATGAAAAACTGTTTTTT. Protein: CASRRGQNEKLFF.

This sequence joins TRBV18 and TRBJ1-1; tentative D call: TRBD1 (6 bases). Per the germline V gene, CDR1 is KGHSH and CDR2 is LQKENI. V shed 0 bases and J shed 2 bases, with 13 bases lying between them. This CDR3 has 16 amino acids. The CDR3 is CASSPPSRGLNTEAFF. CDR3 nucleotide sequence: TGTGCCAGCTCACCACCCTCGCGGGGGCTTAACACTGAAGCTTTCTTT.

This chain links TRBV12-3 or TRBV12-4 with TRBJ2-7; TRBD2 might be the D (5 bases). V was pared by 8 bases and J by 0 bases, with 8 bases between. This CDR3 comprises 12 residues. The DNA for the CDR3 is TGTGCCAGCGGCCGGGACTCCTACGAGCAGTACGTC. Its protein product is CASGRDSYEQYV.

CDR3 loop: CASSVAGLADTQYF. CDR3 DNA: TGTGCCAGCAGCGTAGCGGGGCTAGCGGATACGCAGTATTTT. J is TRBJ2-3 and V is TRBV9; a possible D gene is TRBD2 (6 bases). This CDR3 has 14 residues. Trimming pared 0 bases from V and 6 bases from J, leaving 11 bases between. Germline-derived CDR1 and CDR2 are SGDLS and YYNGEE.

This clone was seen only a few times. The chain has TRBV19 and TRBJ1-1, with TRBD1 as a possible D gene (6 bases). In germline, CDR1 is LNHDA, CDR2 SQIVND (reference sequence). Trimming left V 5 bases short and J 3 bases short, with 10 bases between. This CDR3 comprises 13 residues. The CDR3 region has the DNA TGTGCCAGTAGTGACAGGTGGGACACTGAAGCTTTCTTT. Its translation: CASSDRWDTEAFF. Complete variable domain (other parts from reference TRBV19 and TRBJ1-1): DGGITQSPKYLFRKEGQNVTLSCEQNLNHDAMYWYRQDPGQGLRLIYYSQIVNDFQKGDIAEGYSVSREKKESFPLTVTSAQKNPTAFYLCASSDRWDTEAFFGQGTRLTVV.

V and J are TRBV4-3 and TRBJ1-2; TRBD1 is a possible D gene (5 bases). Deletions cut 0 bases from V and 5 bases from J, with 10 bases between. Germline values: CDR1 LGHNA, CDR2 YSLEER. This CDR3 has 14 residues. The CDR3 protein is CASSQDSGGYGYTF. The CDR3 bases are TGCGCCAGCAGCCAAGATTCGGGGGGGTATGGCTACACCTTC.

The J gene is TRBJ2-7, the V gene TRBV5-1; 7 bases map to TRBD2. The CDR3 totals 14 residues. Germline CDR1 is SGHRS and CDR2 is YFSETQ. The V and J ends lost 4 bases and 2 bases, in that order; junction bases with no gene match: 6. DNA of the CDR3: TGCGCCAGCAGCGGGACTACCACAACCTACGAGCAGTACTTC. It encodes CASSGTTTTYEQYF. The entire variable domain, with the rest obtained from reference TRBV5-1 and TRBJ2-7, is as follows: KAGVTQTPRYLIKTRGQQVTLSCSPISGHRSVSWYQQTPGQGLQFLFEYFSETQRNKGNFPGRFSGRQFSNSRSEMNVSTLELGDSALYLCASSGTTTTYEQYFGPGTRLTVT.

The chain carries TRBV27 and TRBJ2-1; 12 nucleotides match TRBD2. Germline-derived CDR1 and CDR2 are MNHEY and SMNVEV (reference sequence). This CDR3 spans 21 amino acids. Unmatched junction bases numbered 24, after V lost 9 bases and J lost 3 bases. The CDR3 region has the DNA TGTGCCAGTAGTAATCGCTCCCGGGGACTAGCGGGCCCATGGGTCTACAATGAGCAGTTCTTC. This gives the protein CASSNRSRGLAGPWVYNEQFF.

The chain has TRBV18 and TRBJ2-5; D is perhaps TRBD2 (6 bases). V was cut by 3 bases and J by 2 bases, with 19 bases left in between. The CDR3 spans 17 residues. Germline V gene data show CDR1 as KGHSH and CDR2 as LQKENI. The CDR3 DNA reads as TGTGCCAGCTCACCGCGGGGTTTGGCAGGGCCGCAAGAGACCCAGTACTTC. Translated: CASSPRGLAGPQETQYF.

The V gene is TRBV29-1, the J gene TRBJ1-2; 7 nucleotides agree with TRBD1. The CDR3 runs 14 residues. V lost 7 bases, J lost 7 bases, and 15 bases stayed unmatched. CDR1 is SQVTM and CDR2 is ANQGSEA in the germline V gene. CDR3 in DNA: TGCAGCGGTGCCCGGGCGACAGGGTGGGGTGGCTACACCTTC. Residues: CSGARATGWGGYTF. Supplemented by reference TRBV29-1 and TRBJ1-2, the full variable domain reads SAVISQKPSRDICQRGTSLTIQCQVDSQVTMMFWYRQQPGQSLTLIATANQGSEATYESGFVIDKFPISRPNLTFSTLTVSNMSPEDSSIYLCSGARATGWGGYTFGSGTRLTVV.

The chain uses TRBV27 and TRBJ2-5, with a tentative D call TRBD1 (5 bases). Germline V lookup: CDR1 MNHEY, CDR2 SMNVEV (reference sequence). Between the trimmed V and J ends, which lost 4 bases and 5 bases, there was a span of 17 bases. This CDR3 is 15 amino acids long. In DNA, the CDR3 is TGTGCCAGCAGTTCAGGGCTAGGCCTGGGGGAGACCCAGTACTTC. It is translated as CASSSGLGLGETQYF.

V is TRBV6-6 and J is TRBJ1-2; TRBD1 aligns across 10 bases. This CDR3 is built from 15 residues. The trim removed 7 bases at V and 2 bases at J, leaving 7 bases unmatched. Germline assignment: CDR1 MNHNY and CDR2 SVGAGI (reference sequence). This CDR3 reads CASKWDRGPNYGYTF. The CDR3 region has the DNA TGTGCCAGCAAATGGGACAGGGGCCCCAACTATGGCTACACCTTC.

The CDR3 DNA is TGTGCCAGCAGCTTCGCCGGCCCAGGGGGGAACACTGAAGCTTTCTTT. This gives the protein CASSFAGPGGNTEAFF. V usage is TRBV5-6 and J usage is TRBJ1-1, with 7 bases matching TRBD1. Trimming took 2 bases from V and 1 from J; bases not matched to a gene: 8. Looked up from germline, CDR1 is SGHDT and CDR2 is YYEEEE. CDR3 length: 16 residues.

This clone has only a few counts. The gene calls are TRBV6-1 and TRBJ1-6; D gene uncertain. Germline assignment: CDR1 MNHNS and CDR2 SASEGT. The CDR3 consists of 15 residues. Trimming took 7 bases from V and 3 from J, leaving 13 bases between them. CDR3 sequence (DNA): TGTGCCAGCACCCCGGGGTCCGGCTATAATTCACCCCTCCACTTT. It yields the protein CASTPGSGYNSPLHF.

The chain is built from TRBV5-4 and TRBJ2-1, with 10 bases that match TRBD1. CDR1 SGHNT and CDR2 YYREEE come from the germline V gene (reference sequence). This CDR3 spans 14 amino acids. The junction had 3 bases not matched to a gene; V was cut back by 2 bases and J by 7 bases. The CDR3 reads CASSFGDRGNEQFF. The DNA for the CDR3 is TGTGCCAGCAGCTTTGGGGACAGGGGAAATGAGCAGTTCTTC.

On this clone: Other nucleotide sequences in the sample specify the same CDR3. The chain is built from TRBV9 and TRBJ2-3, with unresolved D. The germline V gene has CDR1 SGDLS and CDR2 YYNGEE. This CDR3 has 14 residues. Trimming shortened V by 0 bases and J by 2 bases, and 7 bases separated the two germline ends. The CDR3 spells CASSVGGLTDTQYF. The CDR3 DNA sequence: TGTGCCAGCAGCGTAGGCGGCCTCACAGATACGCAGTATTTT.

The CDR3 spells CASSYSPQGADTEAFF. CDR3 DNA: TGTGCCAGCAGTTACTCCCCACAGGGAGCCGACACTGAAGCTTTCTTT. This rearrangement joins TRBV6-5 to TRBJ1-1, with D possibly TRBD1 on 6 matching bases. The germline V gene has CDR1 MNHEY and CDR2 SVGAGI. V lost 0 bases, J lost 3 bases, and 14 bases lay in between. The CDR3 loop spans 16 amino acids.

The V and J genes are TRBV12-3 or TRBV12-4 and TRBJ1-2; 8 nucleotides match TRBD1. Trimming at V came to 7 bases and at J to 8 bases, leaving 9 bases not matched to a gene. The CDR3 runs 13 residues. The CDR3 protein is CASTPDRVVGYTF. Written as DNA, the CDR3 is TGTGCCAGCACCCCGGACAGGGTGGTAGGCTACACCTTC.

The V call is TRBV3-1 (or the pseudogene TRBV3-2), the J call TRBJ1-1; the D is unclear. Germline-derived CDR1 and CDR2 are LGHDT and YNNKEL (reference sequence). The CDR3 runs to 14 residues. The V end was cut by 4 bases, the J end by 2 bases, with 11 bases between. In nucleotides, the CDR3 is TGTGCCAGCAGCCCCACCCCCAGAAACACTGAAGCTTTCTTT. Residues: CASSPTPRNTEAFF.

This clone has a handful of counts. V usage is TRBV19 and J usage is TRBJ2-2, with TRBD1 matching over 7 bases. This CDR3 is built from 15 residues. Germline V lookup: CDR1 LNHDA, CDR2 SQIVND (reference sequence). Trimming took 4 bases from V and 7 from J; bases not matched to a gene: 9. The CDR3 DNA reads TGTGCCAGTAGTAGCACCGGGACAGTGCACGGGGAGCTGTTTTTT. Its protein is CASSSTGTVHGELFF.